The 10 T cell receptor beta chains given below trace back to one sample, sequenced in a study of T cell responses to AZD1222 COVID-19 vaccine. Sequencing was performed with immunoSEQ multiplex PCR; in TCRdb, only in-frame clones are kept and a portion is missing. The sample includes some 120,000 clones, around 90% of them seen just once. This specimen was peripheral blood, taken on day 0 of AZD1222 vaccination. All receptors derive from an adult in good health.

The chain is built from TRBV5-4 and TRBJ1-1; D remains ambiguous. The germline gives CDR1 SGHNT, CDR2 YYREEE (reference sequence). The CDR3 consists of 14 residues. With 0 bases removed from V and 6 bases from J, the gap between germline ends came to 12 bases. The CDR3 reads CASSLATSIAEAFF. The CDR3 DNA sequence: TGTGCCAGCAGCTTGGCCACCTCTATCGCTGAAGCTTTCTTT.

This chain uses TRBV3-1 (or the pseudogene TRBV3-2) with TRBJ2-1; no reliable D call. Trimming took off 4 bases at V and 10 bases at J, with 17 bases between the two ends. CDR1 LGHDT and CDR2 YNNKEL come from the germline V gene (reference sequence). CDR3 size: 14 residues. DNA of the CDR3: TGTGCCAGCAGCCGAAGCCTCCAGAGTGGCGAGCAGTTCTTC. Translating gives CASSRSLQSGEQFF.

This clone has only a few counts. V gene TRBV9 combines with J gene TRBJ1-6; possible D gene TRBD1, 5 bases. V lost 3 bases to trimming and J lost 10 bases, with 11 bases between them. Per the germline V gene, CDR1 is SGDLS and CDR2 is YYNGEE. The CDR3 loop spans 13 amino acids. Here the CDR3 reads CASSGAGGSPLHF. The CDR3 coding sequence is TGTGCCAGCAGCGGAGCCGGGGGGTCACCCCTCCACTTT.

The chain employs TRBV19 and TRBJ2-1; 7 positions match TRBD2. This CDR3 has 12 amino acids. Trimming removed 1 base from V and 16 bases from J; junction bases left unmatched: 7. The germline gives CDR1 LNHDA, CDR2 SQIVND (reference sequence). In DNA, the CDR3 is TGTGCCAGTAGTATAGTTCGGGGGGACCAATTCTTC. Protein product: CASSIVRGDQFF.

CDR3 DNA sequence: TGTGCCAGTGAAGTTAGGACCGGGGAGCTGTTTTTT. Its protein product is CASEVRTGELFF. V gene TRBV19 combines with J gene TRBJ2-2; D is undetermined. The CDR3 length is 12 residues. The ends were cut back, 8 bases at V and 5 bases at J, with 9 bases in the middle. Per germline, CDR1 LNHDA and CDR2 SQIVND (reference sequence).

V and J are TRBV19 and TRBJ2-1; D gene unclear. The CDR3 consists of 11 residues. V lost 3 bases, J lost 9 bases, and 6 bases lay in between. Germline V gene lookup returns CDR1 LNHDA and CDR2 SQIVND (reference sequence). The CDR3 loop is CASSIRIEQFF. CDR3 DNA: TGTGCCAGTAGTATCAGGATTGAGCAGTTCTTC. The full variable domain, in which reference TRBV19 and TRBJ2-1 provide the parts outside the CDR3, is DGGITQSPKYLFRKEGQNVTLSCEQNLNHDAMYWYRQDPGQGLRLIYYSQIVNDFQKGDIAEGYSVSREKKESFPLTVTSAQKNPTAFYLCASSIRIEQFFGPGTRLTVL.

The chain employs TRBV19 and TRBJ1-1, with 9 positions matching TRBD1. This CDR3 comprises 14 residues. V lost 3 bases and J lost 6; bases outside the gene matches: 5. Per the germline V gene, CDR1 is LNHDA and CDR2 is SQIVND (reference sequence). The CDR3 region has the DNA TGTGCCAGTAGTATTATAACAGGGGGCTCTGAAGCTTTCTTT. Amino acid sequence: CASSIITGGSEAFF.

This clone was found once. The gene calls are TRBV3-1 (or the pseudogene TRBV3-2) and TRBJ1-4; D possibly corresponds to TRBD1 (5 bases). Trimming took 6 bases from V and 8 from J, leaving 13 bases between them. The CDR3 runs 13 residues. CDR1 is LGHDT, CDR2 YNNKEL, per germline (reference sequence). DNA for the CDR3: TGTGCCAGCAGGCAGGGAGGATTAGAAAAACTGTTTTTT. Its protein is CASRQGGLEKLFF.

The chain couples TRBV18 to TRBJ1-1; D not resolved. The V gene's germline CDR1 is KGHSH and CDR2 LQKENI. The CDR3 is 14 residues long. With 3 bases removed from V and 7 bases from J, the gap between germline ends came to 15 bases. The CDR3 DNA reads TGTGCCAGCTCACCCGGGCGCACGGAGATTGAAGCTTTCTTT. This gives the protein CASSPGRTEIEAFF.

J is TRBJ1-5 and V is TRBV3-1 (or the pseudogene TRBV3-2); D is perhaps TRBD1 (6 bases). V was pared by 3 bases and J by 10 bases, with 16 bases between. The CDR3 spans 14 residues. CDR1 is LGHDT and CDR2 is YNNKEL in the germline V gene (reference sequence). CDR3 nucleotide sequence: TGTGCCAGCAGCCACTCAGGGGAGAAGGGACCCCAGCATTTT. This gives the protein CASSHSGEKGPQHF.